Shown below are 2 T cell receptor beta chains from a single sample sequenced in a study of shared clonotypes between healthy human individuals (TCRdb year 2020). Library prep was done by the immunoSEQ multiplex PCR assay. TCRdb holds this immuneACCESS table with in-frame rearrangements only. Some clones are missing; in checked studies, unresolved V genes explain under half, and the rest has no known cause. The sample has approximately 1,500,000 clones on record, 95% to 99% of them singletons. About 0.42% of the sample is in the top ten clones. Material for sequencing was naive CD4+ T cells sorted from blood. This specimen's cell subset or site label, interpreted: CD45RA+ positively selected. The receptors were gathered from a man aged 25-45 years in good health.

The V gene is TRBV5-1, the J gene TRBJ1-4, with 10 bases identical to TRBD1. The length of the CDR3 is 14 residues. CDR1 and CDR2 (germline): SGHRS, YFSETQ. The trim removed 5 bases at V and 6 bases at J, leaving 4 bases unmatched. CDR3 bases: TGCGCCAGCAGACAGGGACAGGGGTATGAAAAACTGTTTTTT. The encoded protein is CASRQGQGYEKLFF.

In the case of this clone: Within the sample, other DNA sequences also encode this same CDR3. The chain employs TRBV14 and TRBJ2-7; no firm D call. This CDR3 is 11 amino acids long. Germline V lookup: CDR1 SGHDN, CDR2 FVKESK. Trimming removed 4 bases at V and 4 bases at J, with 5 bases between. CDR3 amino acids: CASSLGYEQYF. The DNA of the CDR3 is TGTGCCAGCAGCCTCGGTTACGAGCAGTACTTC.